Sequencing of this T cell receptor beta chain was carried out in a study of cytomegalovirus exposure and HLA in healthy donors. A roughly 130-subject validation cohort, separate from the approximately 690-subject first cohort, supplied the donors. Produced via immunoSEQ multiplex PCR; TCRdb's table is partial and in-frame only. The sample yields some 190,000 clones, roughly 86% seen once. The ends were cut back, 1 base at V and 4 bases at J, with 11 bases in the middle. CDR3 length: 14 residues. Germline V gives CDR1 SGHTA, CDR2 FQGNSA. The rearrangement joins TRBV7-2 to TRBJ2-7, with D perhaps TRBD2 (5 bases). What was sequenced was PBMCs. This receptor was obtained from a man aged 25 to 40 in good health and CMV-seropositive. The CDR3 loop is CASSLDKGGYEQYF. The CDR3 DNA reads TGTGCCAGCAGCTTAGATAAAGGCGGGTACGAGCAGTACTTC. The full variable domain, completed using reference TRBV7-2 and TRBJ2-7, is GAGVSQSPSNKVTEKGKDVELRCDPISGHTALYWYRQSLGQGLEFLIYFQGNSAPDKSGLPSDRFSAERTGGSVSTLTIQRTQQEDSAVYLCASSLDKGGYEQYFGPGTRLTVT.